The following is a TCR beta chain sequence with its context. Its antigen is unidentified. The method was immunoSEQ multiplex PCR; TCRdb's version includes in-frame clones alone and lacks a portion of them. The sample carries 150,000 to 200,000 clones, about 85% recorded once. This specimen belongs to a study of lymphopenia after photon versus proton radiotherapy. General study findings and limits: Relative stability marked proton patients; photon patients lost diversity and naive cells.

The receptor was isolated from a man aged 45-60 years with gastric cancer. The starting material was peripheral blood, obtained from a patient treated with photon-based radiotherapy.

The CDR3 loop reads CASSSRLQETQYF. The DNA of the CDR3 is TGTGCCAGCAGTTCACGGCTCCAAGAGACCCAGTACTTC. The chain combines TRBV27 with TRBJ2-5, with D unclear. Per the germline V gene, CDR1 is MNHEY and CDR2 is SMNVEV (reference sequence). The V end lost 4 bases, the J end lost 1 base, and 7 bases lay between the germline ends. There are 13 residues in the CDR3.